A single sample is the source of the 5 T cell receptor beta chains below, sequenced in a study of cytomegalovirus exposure and HLA in healthy donors (dated by TCRdb to between 2016 and 2019). Libraries were made using the immunoSEQ multiplex PCR assay. For the multiplex PCR, a mixture combining 60 forward primers for TCR Vbeta segments and 13 reverse primers for TCR Jbeta segments was used. Entries here come from immuneACCESS through TCRdb and include only in-frame sequences with V and J called. Some clones fail to appear in such tables; in the studies checked, an unresolved V gene covers under half of the shortfall, and the cause of the remainder is unknown. The sample has approximately 110,000 clones on record, 55% to 75% of them singletons. The top ten constitute 5% to 7% of the sample. Sequencing was carried out using PBMCs. Every receptor here comes from a woman in her seventies in good health and CMV-seropositive.

This clone has just a few counts. The V gene is TRBV2, the J gene TRBJ1-1; 7 nucleotides line up with TRBD1. The CDR3 extends over 14 amino acids. Looked up from germline, CDR1 is SNHLY and CDR2 is FYNNEI. The V segment lost 5 bases and the J segment 4 bases; nucleotides outside the gene matches: 7. The CDR3 DNA sequence: TGTGCCAGCAGTTACCCAGGGGGGCGCACTGAAGCTTTCTTT. This translates into CASSYPGGRTEAFF. The full variable domain, completed using reference TRBV2 and TRBJ1-1, is EPEVTQTPSHQVTQMGQEVILRCVPISNHLYFYWYRQILGQKVEFLVSFYNNEISEKSEIFDDQFSVERPDGSNFTLKIRSTKLEDSAMYFCASSYPGGRTEAFFGQGTRLTVV.

The rearrangement uses TRBV9 and TRBJ1-1, with a weak D call TRBD1 (6 bases). The CDR3 is 15 amino acids. The germline V gene encodes CDR1 SGDLS and CDR2 YYNGEE. V dropped 4 bases and J dropped 5 bases, with 18 bases sitting between them. DNA of the CDR3: TGTGCCAGCAGCCTCCTAATACAGGGAGGGACTGAAGCTTTCTTT. It encodes CASSLLIQGGTEAFF.

The chain links TRBV7-9 to TRBJ2-7; D possibly corresponds to TRBD1 (6 bases). The CDR3 consists of 14 residues. Per germline, CDR1 SEHNR and CDR2 FQNEAQ (reference sequence). Trimming took 5 bases from V and 0 from J, leaving 11 bases between them. In nucleotides, the CDR3 is TGTGCCAGCAGCGCGGACAGTCTCTCCTACGAGCAGTACTTC. Translated: CASSADSLSYEQYF.

This clone was counted a single time. V usage is TRBV5-1 and J usage is TRBJ2-5; 7 bases align to TRBD2. The CDR3 extends over 14 amino acids. After removal of 0 bases from V and 5 bases from J, the junction contained 4 bases not matched to a gene. The V gene's germline CDR1 is SGHRS and CDR2 YFSETQ. CDR3 protein: CASSLDGRSETQYF. The CDR3 DNA sequence: TGCGCCAGCAGCTTGGACGGGAGGTCGGAGACCCAGTACTTC.

The chain links TRBV30 to TRBJ1-2, with D possibly being TRBD1 (6 bases). Germline CDR1 reads GTSNPN; CDR2 reads SVGIG (reference sequence). There are 14 residues in the CDR3. With 1 base removed from V and 8 bases from J, the gap between germline ends came to 17 bases. CDR3 residues: CAWSALQGLEGYTF. The CDR3 DNA reads as TGTGCCTGGAGTGCCTTACAGGGTCTGGAGGGCTACACCTTC.